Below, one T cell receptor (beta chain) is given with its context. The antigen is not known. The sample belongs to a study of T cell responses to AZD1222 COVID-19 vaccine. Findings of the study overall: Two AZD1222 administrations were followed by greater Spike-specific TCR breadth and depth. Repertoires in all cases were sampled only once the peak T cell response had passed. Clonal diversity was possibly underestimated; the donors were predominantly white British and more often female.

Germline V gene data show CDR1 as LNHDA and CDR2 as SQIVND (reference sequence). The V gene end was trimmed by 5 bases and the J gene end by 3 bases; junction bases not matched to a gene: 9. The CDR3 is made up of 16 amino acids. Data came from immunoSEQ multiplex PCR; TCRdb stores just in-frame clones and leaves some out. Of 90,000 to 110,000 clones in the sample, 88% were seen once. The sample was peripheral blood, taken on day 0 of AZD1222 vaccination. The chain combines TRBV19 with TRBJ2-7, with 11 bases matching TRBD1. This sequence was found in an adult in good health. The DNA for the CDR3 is TGTGCCAGTAGTGCAACGCGGGACAGGGGGTACTACGAGCAGTACTTC. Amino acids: CASSATRDRGYYEQYF.